The clone carrying this T cell receptor (beta chain) was found once. Per the germline V gene, CDR1 is SGHNT and CDR2 is YENEEA. The CDR3 has 12 amino acids. V trimming: 0 bases; J trimming: 15 bases; junction bases outside the gene matches: 4. Measured with immunoSEQ multiplex PCR; TCRdb has only the in-frame clones, and not every one. Found here are approximately 98,000 clones, just over 90% of them singletons; the top ten hold approximately 2.2%. These data come from a study of T cell changes during pregnancy in multiple sclerosis. The specimen comprised peripheral blood, sampled after pregnancy. V and J are TRBV11-3 and TRBJ2-1, with 8 bases matching TRBD2. The sequence derives from a female donor in good health, enrolled as a control in a pregnancy study. The CDR3: CASSLESGSLFF. In DNA, the CDR3 is TGTGCCAGCAGCTTAGAAAGCGGGAGTCTGTTCTTC.